This TCR beta chain was captured by sequencing in a study of post-analysis software for immune sequencing data. Study-wide points: Normalized Chao1 diversity in multiple sclerosis patients fell significantly below that of controls. Relative to controls, patients had five TRBV segments at higher frequency, with TRBV5-6, TRBV5-1 and TRBV20-1 among these.

Libraries were made from TCR beta cDNA, and they carried unique molecular identifiers. T cells numbering about 1 to 11 million yielded some 500,000 cDNA molecules. One entry per CDR3 protein results from TCRdb running MiXCR on the PCR reads. The data show almost 700,000 distinct CDR3 sequences, 59% seen once. This clonotype was detected ten times or more. Antigen: not known. Its ends do not fully match the called genes, so a read error is possible. The CDR3 length is 15 residues. Germline CDR1 SGDLS, CDR2 YYNGEE. The chain carries TRBV9 and TRBJ2-1, with 7 bases identical to TRBD2. The TCR was taken from a girl aged 2 to 9 with multiple sclerosis. Sequencing was carried out using blood. CDR3 protein: CASSVGGGSYNEQFF. CDR3 nucleotide sequence: TGTGCCAGCAGTGTAGGCGGGGGCTCCTACAATGAGCAGTTCTTC.